This T cell receptor (beta chain) is from a study of TIL therapy for anti-PD-1-resistant metastatic lung cancer. Whole-study context: Tumors carried a median about 1.5 non-synonymous mutations per megabase.

Time point reported: pre-treatment sample, taken before nivolumab and TIL therapy. Adults with stage 4 NSCLC were enrolled in a phase I trial. This clone was seen more than once but under ten times. The libraries were made with immunoSEQ v3. Sequenced by immunoSEQ multiplex PCR; TCRdb stores in-frame clones only, minus some. This sample has about 59,000 clones, with 70% to 75% found just once. The V and J ends lost 7 bases and 0 bases respectively, with 14 bases between them. The CDR3 runs 15 residues. Germline loops: CDR1 MNHNY, CDR2 SVGAGI (reference sequence). The receptor was derived from a person aged 25 to 80 with non-small cell lung cancer. The chain is built from TRBV6-6 and TRBJ2-3; possibly TRBD2 for D (5 bases). The sample in question was blood, obtained at baseline. CDR3 protein: CASNGRAVSTDTQYF. In DNA form, the CDR3 reads TGTGCCAGCAATGGGAGAGCGGTCAGCACAGATACGCAGTATTTT.